These 26 T cell receptor beta chains came from one sample sequenced in a study of blood T cell repertoires in COVID-19. Only in-frame clones appear in the TCRdb table, and some are missing; sequencing was by immunoSEQ multiplex PCR. The data contain 120,000 to 150,000 clones, approximately 80% of them singletons. Sequencing was performed on peripheral blood. These receptors came from a human donor with acute or convalescent COVID-19. The donor label of this sample is uncertain.

The chain combines TRBV10-2 with TRBJ1-5, with 7 bases matching TRBD1. The trim removed 10 bases at V and 8 bases at J, leaving 8 bases unmatched. The V gene's germline CDR1 is WSHSY and CDR2 SAAADI. CDR3 size: 12 residues. CDR3 region: CATGQDLEPQHF. CDR3 DNA sequence: TGCGCCACCGGACAGGATTTAGAGCCCCAGCATTTT.

The V gene is TRBV3-1 (or the pseudogene TRBV3-2), the J gene TRBJ2-2, with no clear D. V lost 1 base, J lost 7 bases, and 10 bases lay in between. The CDR3 totals 14 residues. The germline V gene encodes CDR1 LGHDT and CDR2 YNNKEL (reference sequence). CDR3 in amino acids: CASSQGALGGELFF. DNA of the CDR3: TGTGCCAGCAGCCAAGGGGCCCTCGGCGGGGAGCTGTTTTTT.

The V and J genes are TRBV24-1 and TRBJ1-2, with 7 bases fitting TRBD1. Trimming cost V 4 bases and J 8 bases; bases outside gene matches: 9. The CDR3 runs 14 residues. In germline, CDR1 is KGHDR, CDR2 SFDVKD. CDR3: CATSDPGQQRGYTF. Written as DNA, the CDR3 is TGTGCCACCAGTGACCCGGGACAGCAAAGGGGCTACACCTTC.

The gene calls are TRBV10-3 and TRBJ1-2, with TRBD1 identical over 7 bases. The germline V gene encodes CDR1 ENHRY and CDR2 SYGVKD. Trimming at V came to 2 bases and at J to 6 bases, leaving 6 bases not matched to a gene. The length of the CDR3 is 14 residues. The CDR3 DNA reads TGTGCCATCAGTGAGGCCGGGACAGTTGATGGCTACACCTTC. Translation gives CAISEAGTVDGYTF.

This clone was seen once. The V gene is TRBV6-6, the J gene TRBJ1-5, with D maybe TRBD1 (5 bases). V lost 0 bases to trimming and J lost 0 bases, with 9 bases between them. The CDR3 is 16 amino acids. CDR1 and CDR2 from the germline V gene are MNHNY and SVGAGI (reference sequence). CDR3 nucleotides: TGTGCCAGCAGTTACTCCACAGGCCCTAGCAATCAGCCCCAGCATTTT. It translates to CASSYSTGPSNQPQHF.

The chain recombines TRBV19 with TRBJ2-2; 8 bases align to TRBD1. This CDR3 comprises 15 residues. CDR1 is LNHDA, CDR2 SQIVND, per germline (reference sequence). The ends lost 2 bases at V and 5 bases at J; junction bases unmatched: 4. CDR3 protein: CASSITYRGTGELFF. CDR3 DNA: TGTGCCAGTAGTATAACTTACAGGGGGACCGGGGAGCTGTTTTTT.

The chain uses TRBV18 and TRBJ1-4, with 9 positions matching TRBD1. Looked up from germline, CDR1 is KGHSH and CDR2 is LQKENI. There are 13 residues in the CDR3. V was pared by 6 bases and J by 8 bases, with 4 bases of the junction left unmatched. CDR3 sequence reads: CASSGQGQEKLFF. CDR3 sequence (DNA): TGTGCCAGCTCGGGACAGGGACAAGAAAAACTGTTTTTT.

The chain has TRBV7-9 and TRBJ1-2, with 8 bases fitting TRBD1. The junction had 6 bases not matched to a gene; V was cut back by 5 bases and J by 7 bases. The length of the CDR3 is 13 residues. Germline-derived CDR1 and CDR2 are SEHNR and FQNEAQ (reference sequence). CDR3 amino acids: CASSQTGDSGYTF. DNA for the CDR3: TGTGCCAGCAGCCAGACAGGGGATAGTGGCTACACCTTC.

The chain uses TRBV13 and TRBJ2-3; D is perhaps TRBD2 (5 bases). CDR3 length equals 15 residues. V was clipped by 4 bases and J by 0 bases, with 11 bases between them. CDR1 and CDR2 from the germline V gene are PRHDT and FYEKMQ (reference sequence). The CDR3 nucleotides are TGTGCCAGCAGCTCTCCGGACTTAAGCACAGATACGCAGTATTTT. As protein: CASSSPDLSTDTQYF.

This sequence joins TRBV30 and TRBJ2-7; D may be TRBD1 (5 bases). This CDR3 has 12 amino acids. The germline gives CDR1 GTSNPN, CDR2 SVGIG (reference sequence). Trimming took off 2 bases at V and 2 bases at J, with 7 bases between the two ends. CDR3 amino acids: CAWSRTTYEQYF. Here the CDR3 DNA reads TGTGCCTGGAGTCGGACAACCTACGAGCAGTACTTC.

The chain carries TRBV4-1 and TRBJ2-1, with 10 bases that match TRBD1. In germline, CDR1 is MGHRA, CDR2 YSYEKL. V dropped 5 bases and J dropped 0; count of bases not matched to a gene: 16. The CDR3 has 20 residues. This chain's CDR3 is CASSILGGRQGASSYNEQFF. The CDR3, as DNA: TGCGCCAGCAGCATCCTGGGGGGAAGACAGGGGGCAAGCTCCTACAATGAGCAGTTCTTC.

V usage is TRBV6-5 and J usage is TRBJ1-5, with D hard to call. CDR1 and CDR2 from the germline V gene are MNHEY and SVGAGI. The V end was cut by 0 bases, the J end by 1 base, with 4 bases between. The CDR3 length is 14 residues. The CDR3 loop reads CASSYSGSNQPQHF. CDR3 sequence (DNA): TGTGCCAGCAGTTACTCTGGCAGCAATCAGCCCCAGCATTTT.

The rearrangement joins TRBV2 to TRBJ1-5; 8 bases agree with TRBD1. The trim removed 10 bases at V and 2 bases at J, leaving 4 bases unmatched. From germline, CDR1 is SNHLY and CDR2 FYNNEI. The CDR3 has 13 amino acids. The CDR3 DNA is TGTGCCAAGGGACAGGAAGGCAATCAGCCCCAGCATTTT. This gives the protein CAKGQEGNQPQHF.

The chain uses TRBV4-1 and TRBJ1-5; D is unresolved. V lost 1 base, J lost 5 bases, and 9 bases lay in between. There are 14 residues in the CDR3. Germline V gene sequence: CDR1 MGHRA, CDR2 YSYEKL. CDR3 sequence: CASSQGGRDQPQHF. CDR3 coding DNA: TGCGCCAGCAGCCAAGGAGGTAGAGATCAGCCCCAGCATTTT.

This chain uses TRBV15 with TRBJ2-3; 8 bases fit TRBD1. The CDR3 is made up of 16 amino acids. From germline, CDR1 is LNHNV and CDR2 YYDKDF (reference sequence). J was trimmed by 4 bases and V by 2 bases; bases with no gene match: 8. CDR3 in DNA: TGTGCCACCAGCAGACGTGACAGGGGAGCGGCAGATACGCAGTATTTT. This sequence encodes CATSRRDRGAADTQYF.

The chain has TRBV7-8 and TRBJ2-2; TRBD1 matches 9 bases. This CDR3 has 15 residues. Germline-derived CDR1 and CDR2 are SGHVS and FQNEAQ. After removal of 4 bases from V and 8 bases from J, the junction contained 8 bases not matched to a gene. Here the CDR3 DNA reads TGTGCCAGCAGCTCTGGGACAGGGTGGGTTGGGGAGCTGTTTTTT. This gives the protein CASSSGTGWVGELFF.

The chain employs TRBV19 and TRBJ2-5, with D possibly matching TRBD1 (6 bases). The CDR3 totals 13 residues. Trimming cost V 3 bases and J 4 bases, with 9 bases left between them. Per germline, CDR1 LNHDA and CDR2 SQIVND (reference sequence). CDR3 nucleotides: TGTGCCAGTAGTATGGGACACCTAGAGACCCAGTACTTC. It is translated as CASSMGHLETQYF.

This chain joins TRBV15 and TRBJ2-5, with 11 bases identical to TRBD2. The V and J ends lost 0 bases and 4 bases, in that order; junction bases with no gene match: 13. The CDR3 runs 19 residues. Germline V CDR1 and CDR2: LNHNV, YYDKDF (reference sequence). The CDR3 nucleotides are TGTGCCACCAGCAGAGATTTGATCCTAGCGGGGGGCCGGGTAGAGACCCAGTACTTC. This translates into CATSRDLILAGGRVETQYF.

The chain uses TRBV18 and TRBJ1-4; D unclear. This CDR3 contains 13 residues. Germline V gene data show CDR1 as KGHSH and CDR2 as LQKENI. V lost 8 bases and J 8 bases, leaving 15 bases between the germline ends. In nucleotides, the CDR3 is TGTGCCAGCACTCCAGGCGGGAGCGAAAAACTGTTTTTT. Amino acids: CASTPGGSEKLFF. Complete variable domain (other parts from reference TRBV18 and TRBJ1-4): NAGVMQNPRHLVRRRGQEARLRCSPMKGHSHVYWYRQLPEEGLKFMVYLQKENIIDESGMPKERFSAEFPKEGPSILRIQQVVRGDSAAYFCASTPGGSEKLFFGSGTQLSVL.

The chain links TRBV4-1 to TRBJ1-2; no clear D. In germline, CDR1 is MGHRA, CDR2 YSYEKL. The V gene lost 1 base and the J gene lost 7 bases, with 10 bases spanning the gap. This CDR3 is 13 amino acids long. Here the CDR3 DNA reads TGCGCCAGCAGCCAAGGCGTCGCCGGTGGCTACACCTTC. Its translation is CASSQGVAGGYTF.

The rearrangement joins TRBV6-6 to TRBJ2-1; D might be TRBD1 (5 bases). Trimming shortened V by 2 bases and J by 5 bases, and 10 bases separated the two germline ends. The CDR3 is 14 amino acids. CDR1 MNHNY and CDR2 SVGAGI come from the germline V gene (reference sequence). The CDR3 DNA follows: TGTGCCAGCAGTTACACGGACATGGACAATGAGCAGTTCTTC. It codes for CASSYTDMDNEQFF.

The rearrangement joins TRBV5-1 to TRBJ1-1; 8 bases map to TRBD1. CDR3 length: 15 amino acids. The J segment lost 1 base and the V segment lost 4 bases, leaving 6 bases of the junction unmatched. Germline values: CDR1 SGHRS, CDR2 YFSETQ. The CDR3 DNA follows: TGCGCCAGCAGCCCCCGGACAGGGACGAACACTGAAGCTTTCTTT. It specifies CASSPRTGTNTEAFF. Variable domain in full (rest from reference TRBV5-1 and TRBJ1-1): KAGVTQTPRYLIKTRGQQVTLSCSPISGHRSVSWYQQTPGQGLQFLFEYFSETQRNKGNFPGRFSGRQFSNSRSEMNVSTLELGDSALYLCASSPRTGTNTEAFFGQGTRLTVV.

The rearrangement joins TRBV18 to TRBJ2-6; the D is unclear. The CDR3 is 16 residues long. Trimming took off 6 bases at V and 3 bases at J, with 15 bases between the two ends. Germline CDR1 KGHSH, CDR2 LQKENI. The CDR3 sequence: CASSPLEAGGANVLTF. CDR3 bases: TGTGCCAGCTCGCCGCTCGAGGCTGGTGGGGCCAACGTCCTGACTTTC.

The CDR3 spells CASSSWGSGGSSYNEQFF. The CDR3 DNA sequence: TGTGCCAGCAGCTCGTGGGGTAGCGGGGGTAGCTCCTACAATGAGCAGTTCTTC. This rearrangement joins TRBV11-2 to TRBJ2-1, with 9 bases lining up with TRBD2. This CDR3 has 18 amino acids. V lost 4 bases to trimming and J lost 0 bases; unmatched junction nucleotides: 10. Germline CDR1 and CDR2: SGHAT and FQNNGV.

The rearrangement uses TRBV6-5 and TRBJ1-2; 9 bases agree with TRBD1. Trimming cost V 0 bases and J 7 bases; bases outside gene matches: 9. Germline CDR1 MNHEY, CDR2 SVGAGI. There are 16 residues in the CDR3. Written as DNA, the CDR3 is TGTGCCAGCAGTTACTCGGAAGTACAGGGGGCTGGTGGCTACACCTTC. It is translated as CASSYSEVQGAGGYTF.

This clone was recorded a few times. The rearrangement uses TRBV29-1 and TRBJ1-1; 11 bases match TRBD1. V shed 6 bases, J shed 10 bases, and the junction held 10 bases outside the gene matches. Germline V gene lookup returns CDR1 SQVTM and CDR2 ANQGSEA. The CDR3 sequence is 13 residues long. CDR3 residues: CSVDRGRINGAFF. As DNA, the CDR3 is TGCAGCGTGGACAGGGGGCGAATAAACGGAGCTTTCTTT.